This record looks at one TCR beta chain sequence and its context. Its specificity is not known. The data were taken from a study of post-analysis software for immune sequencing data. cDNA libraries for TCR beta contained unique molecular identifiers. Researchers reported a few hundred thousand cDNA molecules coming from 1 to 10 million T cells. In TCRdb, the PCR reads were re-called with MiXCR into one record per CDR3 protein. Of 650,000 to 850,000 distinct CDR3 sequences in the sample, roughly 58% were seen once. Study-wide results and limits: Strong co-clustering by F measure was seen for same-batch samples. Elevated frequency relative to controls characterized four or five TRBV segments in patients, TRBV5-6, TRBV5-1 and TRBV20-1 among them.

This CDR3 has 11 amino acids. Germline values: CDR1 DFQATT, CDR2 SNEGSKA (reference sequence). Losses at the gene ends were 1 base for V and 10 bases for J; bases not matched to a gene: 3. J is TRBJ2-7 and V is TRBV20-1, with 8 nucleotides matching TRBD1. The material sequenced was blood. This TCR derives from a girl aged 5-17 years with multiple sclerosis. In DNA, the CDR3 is TGCAGTGCTAGAGTCAGGGGGCCCCAGTACTTC. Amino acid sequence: CSARVRGPQYF.